These 14 T cell receptor beta chains were all obtained from the same sample, sequenced in a study of blood T cells in healthy people across ages. The authors ran a second PCR of about 6 to 11 cycles using a sample-barcoded 5' primer and a J-beta primer mix. TCRdb redid the calling of the 5' RACE reads with MiXCR, one entry per CDR3 protein. The sample holds roughly 680,000 distinct CDR3 sequences, around 50% seen once. Sequenced input: blood. These receptors came from an elderly woman in good health.

On this clonotype itself: One junction end does not reproduce the germline sequence, and a read error may be involved. The chain uses TRBV25-1 and TRBJ2-7, with D perhaps TRBD1 or TRBD2 (5 bases each). The CDR3 consists of 16 residues. Germline assignment: CDR1 MGHDK and CDR2 SYGVNS. The DNA of the CDR3 is TGTGCCAGCAGTATGGGGACCGGGCCCTACTCCTACGAGCGGTACTTC. It is translated as CASSMGTGPYSYERYF.

This clonotype was seen at least ten times. This sequence joins TRBV20-1 and TRBJ2-5, with 7 bases aligning to TRBD2. The CDR3 covers 14 residues. Looked up from germline, CDR1 is DFQATT and CDR2 is SNEGSKA (reference sequence). The V gene end was trimmed by 0 bases and the J gene end by 5 bases; junction bases not matched to a gene: 6. Here the CDR3 reads CSARDLLSGETQYF. Written as DNA, the CDR3 is TGCAGTGCTAGAGATCTTCTTAGCGGGGAGACCCAGTACTTC.

Notes on this clonotype: With a much larger clone just one base away, this may be a read error. The chain uses TRBV5-1 and TRBJ2-4; D possibly corresponds to TRBD1 (6 bases). Deletions cut 3 bases from V and 13 bases from J, with 26 bases between. Germline CDR1 and CDR2: SGHRS and YFSETQ. This CDR3 comprises 16 residues. CDR3 protein: CASSWQGLQTYNEQYF. CDR3 bases: TGCGCCAGCAGCTGGCAGGGGCTTCAAACCTACAATGAGCAGTACTTC.

As to this clonotype: Being one base from a much bigger clone, this may be a read error. The J gene is TRBJ2-3, the V gene TRBV2; D unclear. Trimming pared 7 bases from V and 0 bases from J, leaving 11 bases between. In germline, CDR1 is SNHLY, CDR2 FYNNEI. There are 14 residues in the CDR3. The DNA for the CDR3 is TGTGCCAGCACCCCAAGAAGGAGCACAGATACGCAGTATTTT. Protein sequence: CASTPRRSTDTQYF. The full variable domain, rest sourced from reference TRBV2 and TRBJ2-3, is EPEVTQTPSHQVTQMGQEVILRCVPISNHLYFYWYRQILGQKVEFLVSFYNNEISEKSEIFDDQFSVERPDGSNFTLKIRSTKLEDSAMYFCASTPRRSTDTQYFGPGTRLTVL.

This chain joins TRBV14 and TRBJ1-1; possibly TRBD1 for D (5 bases). V was cut by 4 bases and J by 1 base, with 16 bases left in between. This CDR3 comprises 16 residues. Per the germline V gene, CDR1 is SGHDN and CDR2 is FVKESK. The CDR3 reads CASSLTGGSGNTEAFF. The CDR3 DNA sequence: TGTGCCAGCAGCCTGACTGGGGGTTCCGGGAACACTGAAGCTTTCTTT.

A word on this clonotype: A much bigger clone sits one base away, suggesting this may be a read error. The chain combines TRBV2 with TRBJ2-7, with TRBD2 matching over 14 bases. The V segment lost 8 bases and the J segment 7 bases; nucleotides outside the gene matches: 10. The CDR3 has 15 residues. The germline V gene has CDR1 SNHLY and CDR2 FYNNEI. CDR3 protein: CASAGLAGGVYEQYF. CDR3 DNA: TGTGCCAGCGCAGGACTAGCGGGAGGTGTCTATGAGCAGTACTTC.

V usage is TRBV7-9 and J usage is TRBJ2-1; a weak D match, TRBD1 (6 bases). Germline V gene data show CDR1 as SEHNR and CDR2 as FQNEAQ (reference sequence). The V gene lost 1 base and the J gene lost 4 bases, with 14 bases spanning the gap. The CDR3 loop spans 16 amino acids. CDR3 sequence reads: CASSLGWQGKYNEQFF. CDR3 DNA: TGTGCCAGCAGCTTAGGTTGGCAGGGGAAATACAATGAGCAGTTCTTC. The variable domain in full, with the rest retrieved from reference TRBV7-9 and TRBJ2-1, is DTGVSQNPRHKITKRGQNVTFRCDPISEHNRLYWYRQTLGQGPEFLTYFQNEAQLEKSRLLSDRFSAERPKGSFSTLEIQRTEQGDSAMYLCASSLGWQGKYNEQFFGPGTRLTVL.

This clonotype was seen more than once but under ten times. The chain has TRBV20-1 and TRBJ2-3, with 8 positions matching TRBD2. CDR1 and CDR2 from the germline V gene are DFQATT and SNEGSKA (reference sequence). This CDR3 is built from 13 residues. V lost 6 bases and J lost 0; bases outside the gene matches: 2. DNA of the CDR3: TGCAGTGCGCTAGCGGGCAGCACAGATACGCAGTATTTT. Its translation is CSALAGSTDTQYF.

V gene TRBV9 combines with J gene TRBJ1-6; D is unresolved. Trimming removed 0 bases at V and 2 bases at J, with 9 bases between. Germline assignment: CDR1 SGDLS and CDR2 YYNGEE. The CDR3 totals 16 residues. CDR3 loop: CASSVGQSAYNSPLHF. The CDR3 nucleotides read TGTGCCAGCAGCGTAGGTCAGTCGGCCTATAATTCACCCCTCCACTTT.

V and J are TRBV12-3 or TRBV12-4 and TRBJ2-5; TRBD1 aligns across 9 bases. The V segment lost 4 bases and the J segment 11 bases; nucleotides outside the gene matches: 8. The CDR3 runs to 13 residues. CDR3 in amino acids: CASSSQGASEQYF. CDR3 sequence (DNA): TGTGCCAGCAGTTCACAGGGGGCCAGTGAGCAGTACTTC.

Many counts were recorded for this clonotype. The chain uses TRBV25-1 and TRBJ1-5; possibly TRBD1 for D (6 bases). Germline values: CDR1 MGHDK, CDR2 SYGVNS. This CDR3 has 15 residues. V dropped 3 bases and J dropped 7 bases, with 16 bases sitting between them. The CDR3 sequence: CASSDSRDTQQPQHF. CDR3 DNA: TGTGCCAGCAGTGACAGCCGGGACACGCAGCAGCCCCAGCATTTT.

The genes are TRBV5-1 and TRBJ2-5, with 7 bases fitting TRBD1. In germline, CDR1 is SGHRS, CDR2 YFSETQ. V dropped 2 bases and J dropped 2; count of bases not matched to a gene: 6. The CDR3 runs to 15 residues. The chain's CDR3 is CASSFLSGGQETQYF. The CDR3 DNA follows: TGCGCCAGCAGCTTCCTCTCAGGGGGACAAGAGACCCAGTACTTC.

This clonotype was seen only a few times. J is TRBJ1-6 and V is TRBV20-1; D is ambiguous. Germline V gives CDR1 DFQATT, CDR2 SNEGSKA (reference sequence). This CDR3 is built from 13 residues. The germline V and J ends were trimmed by 4 bases and 8 bases, with 12 bases remaining between them. The chain's CDR3 is CSAMEGGDSPLHF. The CDR3, as DNA: TGCAGTGCTATGGAGGGAGGCGATTCACCCCTCCACTTT.

Comments on this clonotype: Germline is not matched at one junction end, which may reflect a read error. The chain carries TRBV9 and TRBJ2-5, with D perhaps being TRBD1 or TRBD2 (5 bases each). Per germline, CDR1 SGDLS and CDR2 YYNGEE. This CDR3 has 14 amino acids. The CDR3 loop reads CASRVGPGSNEQYF. Here the CDR3 DNA reads TGTGCCAGCAGGGTAGGTCCAGGGAGCAATGAGCAGTACTTC.